A selection of T cell receptor beta chains follows, all from one sample in a study of regulatory T cells in long-lasting Graves disease. TCRdb re-derived calls from the multiplex PCR reads in MiXCR, one entry per CDR3 protein. The repertoire holds over 350,000 distinct CDR3 sequences, with around 15% as singletons. This same sample was also taken into another study, of T cells in Graves' hyperthyroidism and ophthalmopathy.

The sample consisted of peripheral blood mononuclear cells (PBMCs), taken at new diagnosis, from a patient treated with antithyroid drugs. Every receptor here comes from a woman between 45 and 65 years old with Graves disease. Both conserved end residues are part of each CDR3. A D gene is named only where the DNA matches it firmly. Only some rows state a clone size, as once, few, many or a class for expanded clones.

j_gene,abundance,v_gene,d_gene,CDR3nt,CDR3aa
TRBJ2-2,few,TRBV5-1,TRBD1,TGCGCCAGCAGCGATGGACAGGGGTTGGACACCGGGGAGCTGTTTTTT,CASSDGQGLDTGELFF
TRBJ2-1,NA,TRBV9,NA,TGTGCCAGCAGCGTAGGAGGTGTTAACTACAATGAGCAGTTCTTC,CASSVGGVNYNEQFF
TRBJ2-7,many,TRBV11-3,TRBD1,TGTGCCAGCAGCCCCTCGACAGGGCGTCCCTACGAGCAGTACTTC,CASSPSTGRPYEQYF
TRBJ2-2,once,TRBV6-2/TRBV6-3,TRBD2,TGTGCCAGCAGCGAACTAGCGGGAGGTTTTGCCGGGGAGCTGTTTTTT,CASSELAGGFAGELFF
TRBJ2-7,many,TRBV3-1,TRBD2,TGTGCCAGCAGCCATGCCGAGGGACTAGCTCTGCACGAGCAGTACTTC,CASSHAEGLALHEQYF
TRBJ2-1,many,TRBV5-1,TRBD2,TGCGCCAGCAGCGGGCCGCGGGAGCCCTACAATGAGCAGTTCTTC,CASSGPREPYNEQFF
TRBJ2-3,NA,TRBV29-1,TRBD2,TGCAGCGTAAGGGTCTTAGCGGGAAACGGGCCTACTACGCAGTATTTT,CSVRVLAGNGPTTQYF
TRBJ1-4,NA,TRBV6-2/TRBV6-3,NA,TGTGCCAGCAGAAACAGGGTGTTGGAAAAACTGTTTTTT,CASRNRVLEKLFF
TRBJ2-7,few,TRBV12-3/TRBV12-4,NA,TGTGCCAGCAGTCCACCCACGCAGTCCGCCTACGAGCAGTACTTC,CASSPPTQSAYEQYF
TRBJ2-4,NA,TRBV2,TRBD2,TGTGCCAGCAGTAAACTAGCGGGAGGGCCAGGCATTCAGTACTTC,CASSKLAGGPGIQYF
TRBJ1-2,many,TRBV7-2,NA,TGTGCCAGCAGCCACCCCGGGACAACGTATGGCTACACCTTC,CASSHPGTTYGYTF
TRBJ2-5,many,TRBV3-1,TRBD1,TGTGCCAGCAGCCAAGCCCGACAGGGTTGGGCAGAGACCCAGTACTTC,CASSQARQGWAETQYF
TRBJ1-4,few,TRBV30,NA,TGTGCCTGGAGCATTTTGCAGGGCTATGAAAAACTGTTTTTT,CAWSILQGYEKLFF
TRBJ1-5,NA,TRBV29-1,TRBD1,TGCAGCGTTGCCGCGACAGGGGAGGGCAATCAGCCCCAGCATTTT,CSVAATGEGNQPQHF
TRBJ2-7,many,TRBV7-9,NA,TGTGCCAGCAGCCCCAGGGGTTCCCCCTACGAGCAGTACTTC,CASSPRGSPYEQYF
TRBJ2-7,few,TRBV30,NA,NA,CAWSVVGPGTRYF
TRBJ2-2,NA,TRBV30,TRBD2,TGTGCCTGGAGAGCTAAACCGGGACTAGCGGGAGGGCGCACCGGGGAGCTGTTTTTT,CAWRAKPGLAGGRTGELFF
TRBJ2-1,many,TRBV10-3,TRBD1,TGTGCCATCAGTGAGTCGGACAGGGTAGTCTACAATGAGCAGTTCTTC,CAISESDRVVYNEQFF
TRBJ2-7,many,TRBV3-1,TRBD1,TGTGCCAGCAAAGGGACAGGCACCTACGAGCAGTACTTC,CASKGTGTYEQYF
TRBJ1-3,NA,TRBV7-3,TRBD1,TGTGCCAGCAGCTCCGGGACAGGGCTAAACACCATATATTTT,CASSSGTGLNTIYF
TRBJ2-1,many,TRBV5-8,TRBD1,TGTGCCAGCAGCTTGACCCAGGGGGAGCTCCACAATGAGCAGTTCTTC,CASSLTQGELHNEQFF
TRBJ2-1,NA,TRBV19,TRBD2,TGTGCCAGTAGTAAACTCCGGGACTACCTAATCTATGAGCAGTTCTTC,CASSKLRDYLIYEQFF
TRBJ2-3,few,TRBV29-1,NA,TGCAGCGTCGACGTCGTCGACACAGATACGCAGTATTTT,CSVDVVDTDTQYF
TRBJ1-3,few,TRBV25-1,NA,TGTGCCAGCAGTGAATGGGGGGCGCGGGGAAACACCATATATTTT,CASSEWGARGNTIYF
TRBJ1-1,many,TRBV6-1,NA,TGTGCCAGCAGTGAGGGGCACCTTAACACTGAAGCTTTCTTT,CASSEGHLNTEAFF
TRBJ2-1,many,TRBV5-1,TRBD1,TGCGCCAGCAGCAACGGGACAGGGGGTAAAAATGAGCAGTTCTTC,CASSNGTGGKNEQFF